One sample yielded the 18 T cell receptor beta chains listed below, sequenced in a study of shared clonotypes between healthy human individuals. Data came from immunoSEQ multiplex PCR; TCRdb stores just in-frame clones and leaves some out. The table has more than 2,000,000 clones, around nine tenths seen once; the top ten hold roughly 0.14%. Sequencing input: naive CD4+ T cells sorted from blood. The subset here: CD45RA+ positively selected. Receptor source: a man aged 18 to 35 in good health.

The rearrangement links TRBV18 to TRBJ2-5; 8 nucleotides agree with TRBD2. V lost 3 bases to trimming and J lost 2 bases; unmatched junction nucleotides: 8. CDR1 and CDR2 from the germline V gene are KGHSH and LQKENI. CDR3 size: 16 residues. The CDR3 sequence is CASSPSGKGGQETQYF. CDR3 sequence (DNA): TGTGCCAGCTCACCTAGCGGGAAAGGGGGACAAGAGACCCAGTACTTC.

The gene calls are TRBV5-1 and TRBJ2-5, with TRBD1 matching over 9 bases. Trimming at V came to 4 bases and at J to 2 bases, leaving 6 bases not matched to a gene. The CDR3 covers 15 residues. Germline CDR1 reads SGHRS; CDR2 reads YFSETQ. CDR3 sequence: CASSPTGQGQETQYF. CDR3 bases: TGCGCCAGCAGCCCCACTGGACAGGGGCAAGAGACCCAGTACTTC.

The gene calls are TRBV30 and TRBJ2-7; a weak D match, TRBD2 (6 bases). The germline V and J ends were trimmed by 0 bases and 0 bases, with 12 bases remaining between them. The germline CDR1 and CDR2 sequences are GTSNPN and SVGIG (reference sequence). CDR3 length equals 15 residues. The CDR3 protein is CAWSVGGDTSYEQYF. DNA for the CDR3: TGTGCCTGGAGTGTGGGGGGAGATACCTCCTACGAGCAGTACTTC. The whole variable domain, remainder taken from reference TRBV30 and TRBJ2-7, is SQTIHQWPATLVQPVGSPLSLECTVEGTSNPNLYWYRQAAGRGLQLLFYSVGIGQISSEVPQNLSASRPQDRQFILSSKKLLLSDSGFYLCAWSVGGDTSYEQYFGPGTRLTVT.

The rearrangement links TRBV18 to TRBJ1-3, with D unclear. V lost 2 bases to trimming and J lost 4 bases, with 15 bases between them. The germline V gene has CDR1 KGHSH and CDR2 LQKENI. The CDR3 is 16 residues long. CDR3 DNA: TGTGCCAGCTCACCAATCGGGCTGCGGTCCGGAAACACCATATATTTT. Its protein is CASSPIGLRSGNTIYF.

V gene TRBV19 combines with J gene TRBJ2-1; 13 bases line up with TRBD2. The CDR3 extends over 17 amino acids. The V segment lost 5 bases and the J segment 9 bases; nucleotides outside the gene matches: 13. CDR1 LNHDA and CDR2 SQIVND come from the germline V gene (reference sequence). CDR3 sequence reads: CASSLGTSGEIPSEQFF. CDR3 nucleotides: TGTGCCAGTAGTCTCGGGACTAGCGGGGAGATCCCTTCTGAGCAGTTCTTC. The full variable domain, rest sourced from reference TRBV19 and TRBJ2-1, is DGGITQSPKYLFRKEGQNVTLSCEQNLNHDAMYWYRQDPGQGLRLIYYSQIVNDFQKGDIAEGYSVSREKKESFPLTVTSAQKNPTAFYLCASSLGTSGEIPSEQFFGPGTRLTVL.

J is TRBJ1-5 and V is TRBV12-5; tentative D call: TRBD1 (6 bases). The germline CDR1 and CDR2 sequences are LGHNT and FRNRAP. V was pared by 0 bases and J by 6 bases, with 18 bases between. CDR3 length: 17 amino acids. The DNA of the CDR3 is TGTGCTAGTGGTTTGGTTAGCCTAAACAGGGTGGGTCAGCCCCAGCATTTT. Protein product: CASGLVSLNRVGQPQHF.

J is TRBJ2-1 and V is TRBV5-4; 7 positions match TRBD1. The germline gives CDR1 SGHNT, CDR2 YYREEE (reference sequence). With V trimmed by 6 bases and J by 7 bases, 10 bases remained unmatched. This CDR3 comprises 14 residues. The CDR3 DNA sequence: TGTGCCAGCACCGTATTGACAGGGAAGAATGAGCAGTTCTTC. This encodes CASTVLTGKNEQFF.

V is TRBV7-3 and J is TRBJ2-2, with a tentative D call TRBD1 (6 bases). V was cut by 4 bases and J by 4 bases, with 10 bases left in between. There are 14 residues in the CDR3. Germline lookup yields CDR1 SGHTA and CDR2 FQGTGA. The chain's CDR3 is CASSYDRSTGELFF. In DNA form, the CDR3 reads TGTGCCAGCAGCTACGACAGGTCCACCGGGGAGCTGTTTTTT. The whole variable domain, filled in from reference TRBV7-3 and TRBJ2-2, reads GAGVSQTPSNKVTEKGKYVELRCDPISGHTALYWYRQSLGQGPEFLIYFQGTGAADDSGLPNDRFFAVRPEGSVSTLKIQRTERGDSAVYLCASSYDRSTGELFFGEGSRLTVL.

V gene TRBV19 combines with J gene TRBJ2-5; 7 nucleotides line up with TRBD2. The J segment lost 2 bases and the V segment lost 6 bases, leaving 12 bases of the junction unmatched. CDR1 and CDR2 (germline): LNHDA, SQIVND (reference sequence). The CDR3 is made up of 16 amino acids. The CDR3 sequence: CASSAELAGPQETQYF. In DNA, the CDR3 is TGTGCCAGTAGCGCCGAATTAGCGGGCCCTCAAGAGACCCAGTACTTC. The full variable domain, its missing parts supplied by reference TRBV19 and TRBJ2-5, is DGGITQSPKYLFRKEGQNVTLSCEQNLNHDAMYWYRQDPGQGLRLIYYSQIVNDFQKGDIAEGYSVSREKKESFPLTVTSAQKNPTAFYLCASSAELAGPQETQYFGPGTRLLVL.

This chain joins TRBV30 and TRBJ1-1; 7 positions match TRBD1. J gave up 3 bases and V 3 bases, and 7 bases lay outside the gene matches. Germline V lookup: CDR1 GTSNPN, CDR2 SVGIG (reference sequence). The CDR3 totals 14 residues. In nucleotides, the CDR3 is TGTGCCTGGAGAGGGGGCACCAAGGACACTGAAGCTTTCTTT. Its protein is CAWRGGTKDTEAFF.

This clone was counted a single time. The chain has TRBV10-3 and TRBJ1-5; D not resolved. This CDR3 is built from 17 residues. CDR1 is ENHRY, CDR2 SYGVKD, per germline. The germline V and J ends were trimmed by 6 bases and 4 bases, with 22 bases remaining between them. CDR3 amino acids: CAISPTIGSETNQPQHF. The CDR3 DNA reads TGTGCCATCAGCCCCACCATCGGATCCGAAACGAATCAGCCCCAGCATTTT.

The chain carries TRBV30 and TRBJ1-5; D is unclear. Looked up from germline, CDR1 is GTSNPN and CDR2 is SVGIG (reference sequence). V lost 0 bases to trimming and J lost 3 bases, with 12 bases between them. The length of the CDR3 is 15 residues. The CDR3 nucleotides are TGTGCCTGGAGTGTAACTCGGACGGTCAATCAGCCCCAGCATTTT. It encodes CAWSVTRTVNQPQHF. Together with reference TRBV30 and TRBJ1-5, the CDR3 gives the full variable domain: SQTIHQWPATLVQPVGSPLSLECTVEGTSNPNLYWYRQAAGRGLQLLFYSVGIGQISSEVPQNLSASRPQDRQFILSSKKLLLSDSGFYLCAWSVTRTVNQPQHFGDGTRLSIL.

V gene TRBV10-2 combines with J gene TRBJ2-2, with D possibly TRBD1 on 6 matching bases. This CDR3 has 16 amino acids. Germline CDR1 and CDR2: WSHSY and SAAADI. V lost 4 bases and J lost 5, with 17 bases in between. The CDR3 DNA is TGCGCCAGCAGTGTGCTGGGGGTTGGGACAACCGGGGAGCTGTTTTTT. Translated: CASSVLGVGTTGELFF.

The chain joins TRBV19 to TRBJ1-3, with D hard to call. The CDR3 covers 15 residues. Deletions cut 4 bases from V and 4 bases from J, with 14 bases between. In germline, CDR1 is LNHDA, CDR2 SQIVND (reference sequence). The CDR3 DNA is TGTGCCAGTAGTAACGGGCCCGCATCGGGAAACACCATATATTTT. Translated, it gives CASSNGPASGNTIYF.

The V call is TRBV6-6, the J call TRBJ2-1; D might be TRBD1 (6 bases). CDR3 size: 15 residues. Germline V gene sequence: CDR1 MNHNY, CDR2 SVGAGI (reference sequence). V was clipped by 7 bases and J by 5 bases, with 18 bases between them. The CDR3 here is CASTLRQVGNNEQFF. CDR3 bases: TGTGCCAGCACCCTAAGACAGGTGGGAAACAATGAGCAGTTCTTC.

This chain connects TRBV9 to TRBJ2-1; weak D call: TRBD2 (6 bases). V dropped 0 bases and J dropped 6 bases, with 13 bases sitting between them. This CDR3 is 15 amino acids long. The germline CDR1 and CDR2 sequences are SGDLS and YYNGEE. For the CDR3, the DNA is TGTGCCAGCAGCGTAGGTCGTAGCGGAGGCAATGAGCAGTTCTTC. Amino acids: CASSVGRSGGNEQFF. Full variable domain (rest looked up from reference TRBV9 and TRBJ2-1): DSGVTQTPKHLITATGQRVTLRCSPRSGDLSVYWYQQSLDQGLQFLIQYYNGEERAKGNILERFSAQQFPDLHSELNLSSLELGDSALYFCASSVGRSGGNEQFFGPGTRLTVL.

The CDR3 reads CASSQAGTLRGGEQFF. DNA of the CDR3: TGTGCCAGCAGCCAAGCTGGGACCCTTAGAGGGGGTGAGCAGTTCTTC. The chain joins TRBV14 to TRBJ2-1; TRBD1 might be the D (6 bases). CDR1 SGHDN and CDR2 FVKESK come from the germline V gene. V lost 1 base and J lost 9, with 19 bases in between. The CDR3 spans 16 residues.

The V gene is TRBV21-1, the J gene TRBJ1-2. TRBV21-1 counts as a pseudogene. The CDR3 sequence is 16 residues long. For the CDR3, the DNA is TGTGCCAGCAGCAAAGCGCGCGAAGTACCCGACTATGGCTACACCTTC. Protein sequence: CASSKAREVPDYGYTF.